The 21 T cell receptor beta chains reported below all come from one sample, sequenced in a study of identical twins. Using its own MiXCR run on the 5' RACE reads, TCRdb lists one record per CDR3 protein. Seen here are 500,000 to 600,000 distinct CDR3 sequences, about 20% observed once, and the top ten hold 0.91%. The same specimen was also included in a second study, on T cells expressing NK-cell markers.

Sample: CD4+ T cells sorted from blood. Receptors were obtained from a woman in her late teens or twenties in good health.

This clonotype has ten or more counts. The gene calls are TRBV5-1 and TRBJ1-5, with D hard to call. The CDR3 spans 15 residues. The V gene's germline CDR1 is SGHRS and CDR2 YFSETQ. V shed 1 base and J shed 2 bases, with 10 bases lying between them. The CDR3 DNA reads TGCGCCAGCAGCTTGTGGGGATTGGGCAATCAGCCCCAGCATTTT. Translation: CASSLWGLGNQPQHF.

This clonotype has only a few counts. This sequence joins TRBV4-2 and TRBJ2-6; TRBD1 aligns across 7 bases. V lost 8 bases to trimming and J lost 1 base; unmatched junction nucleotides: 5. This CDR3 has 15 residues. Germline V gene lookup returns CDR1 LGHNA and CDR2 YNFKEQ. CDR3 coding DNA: TGTGCCAGCGGACAGGCCGCTTCTGGGGCCAACGTCCTGACTTTC. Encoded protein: CASGQAASGANVLTF.

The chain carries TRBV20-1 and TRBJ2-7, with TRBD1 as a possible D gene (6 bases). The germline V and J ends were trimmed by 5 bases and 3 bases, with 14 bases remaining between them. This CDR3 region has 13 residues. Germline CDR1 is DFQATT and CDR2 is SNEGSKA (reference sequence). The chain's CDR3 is CSASGQHGYEQYF. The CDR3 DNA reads TGCAGTGCTTCTGGACAGCATGGCTACGAGCAGTACTTC.

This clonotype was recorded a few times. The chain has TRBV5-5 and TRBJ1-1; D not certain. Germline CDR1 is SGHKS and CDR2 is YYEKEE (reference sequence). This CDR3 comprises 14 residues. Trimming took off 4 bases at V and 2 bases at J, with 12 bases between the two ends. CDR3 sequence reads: CASSRELFNTEAFF. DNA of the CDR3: TGTGCCAGCAGCCGGGAGCTATTCAACACTGAAGCTTTCTTT.

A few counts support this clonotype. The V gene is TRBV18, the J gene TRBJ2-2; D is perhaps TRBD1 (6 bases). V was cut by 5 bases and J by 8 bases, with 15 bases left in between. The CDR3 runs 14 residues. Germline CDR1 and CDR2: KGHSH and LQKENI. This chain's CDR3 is CASSGQTGSGELFF. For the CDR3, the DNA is TGTGCCAGCTCAGGACAGACAGGCTCGGGGGAGCTGTTTTTT.

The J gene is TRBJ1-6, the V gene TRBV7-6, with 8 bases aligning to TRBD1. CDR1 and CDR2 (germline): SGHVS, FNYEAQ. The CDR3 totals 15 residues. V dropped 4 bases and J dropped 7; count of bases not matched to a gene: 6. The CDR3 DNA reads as TGTGCCAGCAGCTCGAGGGACAGGACCAATTCACCCCTCCACTTT. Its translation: CASSSRDRTNSPLHF.

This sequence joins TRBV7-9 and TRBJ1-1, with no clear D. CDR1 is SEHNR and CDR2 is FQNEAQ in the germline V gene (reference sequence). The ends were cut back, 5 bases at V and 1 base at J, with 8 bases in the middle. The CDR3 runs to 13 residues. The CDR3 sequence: CASSNSQNTEAFF. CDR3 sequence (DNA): TGTGCCAGCAGCAATTCACAGAACACTGAAGCTTTCTTT.

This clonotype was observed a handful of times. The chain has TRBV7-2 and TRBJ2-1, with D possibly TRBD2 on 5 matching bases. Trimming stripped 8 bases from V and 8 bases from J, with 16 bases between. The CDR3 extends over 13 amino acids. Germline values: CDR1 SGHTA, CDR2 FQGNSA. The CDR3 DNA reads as TGTGCCAGCGCCTCCCGTGGAGGCTATGAGCAGTTCTTC. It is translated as CASASRGGYEQFF.

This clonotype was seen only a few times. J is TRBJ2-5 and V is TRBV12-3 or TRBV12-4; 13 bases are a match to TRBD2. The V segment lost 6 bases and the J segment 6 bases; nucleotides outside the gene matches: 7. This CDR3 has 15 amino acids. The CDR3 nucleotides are TGTGCCAGCAGACGGACTAGCGGGAGAGGTCAGACCCAGTACTTC. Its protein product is CASRRTSGRGQTQYF.

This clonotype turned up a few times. CDR3 loop: CSPLRLAGGHRYNEQFF. The CDR3 DNA is TGCAGTCCTCTACGACTAGCGGGAGGGCACAGGTACAATGAGCAGTTCTTC. V usage is TRBV20-1 and J usage is TRBJ2-1; TRBD2 matches 14 bases. In germline, CDR1 is DFQATT, CDR2 SNEGSKA (reference sequence). This CDR3 is 17 amino acids long. V lost 8 bases to trimming and J lost 4 bases; unmatched junction nucleotides: 13.

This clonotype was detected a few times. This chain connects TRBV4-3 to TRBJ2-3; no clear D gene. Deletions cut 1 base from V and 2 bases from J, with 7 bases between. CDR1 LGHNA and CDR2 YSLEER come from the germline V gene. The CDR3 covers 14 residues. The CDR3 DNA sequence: TGCGCCAGCAGCCAAGGACTGGCCACAGATACGCAGTATTTT. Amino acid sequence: CASSQGLATDTQYF.

CDR3 DNA sequence: TGCGCCAGCAGCTTAATAACGGGAGGGGAAAACAATGAGCAGTTCTTC. Translated, it gives CASSLITGGENNEQFF. This chain uses TRBV5-1 with TRBJ2-1, with 8 bases fitting TRBD2. Germline V lookup: CDR1 SGHRS, CDR2 YFSETQ. With V trimmed by 2 bases and J by 5 bases, 9 bases remained unmatched. The CDR3 is 16 amino acids.

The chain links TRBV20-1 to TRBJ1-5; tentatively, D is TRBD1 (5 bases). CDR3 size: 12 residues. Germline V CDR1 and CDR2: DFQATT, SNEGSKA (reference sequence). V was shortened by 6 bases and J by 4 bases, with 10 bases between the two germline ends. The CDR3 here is CSAKRGNQPQHF. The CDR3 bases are TGCAGTGCGAAGAGGGGAAATCAGCCCCAGCATTTT.

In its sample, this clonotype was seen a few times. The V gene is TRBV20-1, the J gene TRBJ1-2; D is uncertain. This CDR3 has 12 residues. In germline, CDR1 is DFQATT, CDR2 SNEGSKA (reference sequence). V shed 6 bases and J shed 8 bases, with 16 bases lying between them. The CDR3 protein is CSAQRGLEGYTF. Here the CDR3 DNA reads TGCAGTGCCCAACGGGGTCTGGAAGGCTACACCTTC.

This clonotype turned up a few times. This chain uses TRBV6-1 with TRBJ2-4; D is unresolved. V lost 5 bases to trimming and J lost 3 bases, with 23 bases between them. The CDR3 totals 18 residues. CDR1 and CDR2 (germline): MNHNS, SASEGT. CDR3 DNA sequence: TGTGCCAGCAGTCCACTCCGAACCTCTCCGCTCGGCAAAAACATTCAGTACTTC. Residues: CASSPLRTSPLGKNIQYF.

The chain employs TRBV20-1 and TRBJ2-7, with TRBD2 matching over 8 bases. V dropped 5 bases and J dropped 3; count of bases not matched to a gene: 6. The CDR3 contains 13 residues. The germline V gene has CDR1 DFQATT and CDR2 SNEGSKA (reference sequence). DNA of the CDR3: TGCAGTGCTTCCCCGGGAGGGAACTACGAGCAGTACTTC. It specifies CSASPGGNYEQYF.

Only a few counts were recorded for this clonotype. The CDR3 region is CASSEPGSGTQYF. In nucleotides, the CDR3 is TGTGCCAGCAGTGAGCCGGGGTCGGGTACGCAGTATTTT. The chain employs TRBV6-1 and TRBJ2-3; D is possibly TRBD2 (5 bases). V lost 3 bases to trimming and J lost 8 bases, with 12 bases between them. The germline gives CDR1 MNHNS, CDR2 SASEGT. This CDR3 region has 13 residues.

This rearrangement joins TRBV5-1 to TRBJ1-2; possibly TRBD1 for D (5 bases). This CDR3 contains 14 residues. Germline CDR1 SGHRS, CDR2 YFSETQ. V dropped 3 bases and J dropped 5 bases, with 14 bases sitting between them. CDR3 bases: TGCGCCAGCAGCTCCCTGGGACGGGAATATGGCTACACCTTC. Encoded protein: CASSSLGREYGYTF.

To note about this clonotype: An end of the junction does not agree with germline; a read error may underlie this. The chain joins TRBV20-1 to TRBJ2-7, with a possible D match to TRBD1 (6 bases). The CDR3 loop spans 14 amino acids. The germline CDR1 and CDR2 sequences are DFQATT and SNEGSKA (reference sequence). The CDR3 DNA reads TGCAGTGCCAGAGGTGTACAGGGAAAAAACGAGCAGTACTTC. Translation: CSARGVQGKNEQYF.

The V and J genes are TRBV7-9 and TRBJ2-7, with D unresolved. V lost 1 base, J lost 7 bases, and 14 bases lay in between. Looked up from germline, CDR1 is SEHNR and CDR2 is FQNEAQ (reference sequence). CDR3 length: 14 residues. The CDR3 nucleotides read TGTGCCAGCAGCTTAGGGTCAGGTTCCTGGGAGCAGTACTTC. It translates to CASSLGSGSWEQYF. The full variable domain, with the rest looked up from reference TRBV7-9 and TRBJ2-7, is DTGVSQNPRHKITKRGQNVTFRCDPISEHNRLYWYRQTLGQGPEFLTYFQNEAQLEKSRLLSDRFSAERPKGSFSTLEIQRTEQGDSAMYLCASSLGSGSWEQYFGPGTRLTVT.

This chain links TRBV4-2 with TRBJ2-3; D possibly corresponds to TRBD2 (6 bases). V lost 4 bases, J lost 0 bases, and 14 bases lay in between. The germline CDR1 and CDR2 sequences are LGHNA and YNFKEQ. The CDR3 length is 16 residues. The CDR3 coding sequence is TGTGCCAGCAGCCCCCAAGGGACTTCAAGCACAGATACGCAGTATTTT. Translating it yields CASSPQGTSSTDTQYF.